Presented here are 7 T cell receptor beta chains from one specimen sequenced in a study of vaccination effects on CD4 cells after COVID-19. For these receptors, no antigen is known. Sequencing was preceded by expansion of antigen-specific CD4+ T cells with viral peptide pools in the ViraFEST assay. After less than twelve days in culture, the CD4+ T cells were isolated. Having tested negative for nucleocapsid antibodies, the vaccine recipients showed no prior SARS-CoV-2 infection. Libraries were prepared by immunoSEQ multiplex PCR; TCRdb keeps only in-frame clonotypes and omits some of them. The sample gives 35,000 to 50,000 clones, around three quarters of which show up once; 10% to 12% is in the top ten. The material was CD4+ T cells from PBMCs cultured with SARS-CoV-2 spike peptides, obtained before COVID-19 vaccination. These receptor sequences come from a human donor who received a COVID-19 vaccine.

This clone was counted a single time. This sequence joins TRBV19 and TRBJ1-1; the D is unclear. CDR1 LNHDA and CDR2 SQIVND come from the germline V gene (reference sequence). This CDR3 contains 13 residues. Trimming removed 6 bases at V and 1 base at J, with 9 bases between. The CDR3 reads CASSLDRNTEAFF. The CDR3 DNA follows: TGTGCCAGTAGCCTAGACCGGAACACTGAAGCTTTCTTT.

This clone appeared a single time. This chain joins TRBV5-1 and TRBJ2-3; 13 bases agree with TRBD2. V trimming: 1 base; J trimming: 4 bases; junction bases outside the gene matches: 6. Per germline, CDR1 SGHRS and CDR2 YFSETQ. This CDR3 is 17 amino acids long. CDR3 sequence reads: CASSLMGTSGVADTQYF. The CDR3 coding sequence is TGCGCCAGCAGCTTGATGGGGACTAGCGGGGTGGCAGATACGCAGTATTTT.

The chain joins TRBV6-2 or TRBV6-3 to TRBJ2-6; D ambiguous. The CDR3 is 15 amino acids. Germline V gene sequence: CDR1 MNHEY, CDR2 SVGEGT. The germline V and J ends were trimmed by 4 bases and 1 base, with 8 bases remaining between them. CDR3 in DNA: TGTGCCAGCAGTTTGAGGATTTCTGGGGCCAACGTCCTGACTTTC. The encoded protein is CASSLRISGANVLTF.

The CDR3 sequence is CASSLGQSEAFF. CDR3 nucleotide sequence: TGCGCCAGCAGCTTGGGACAATCTGAAGCTTTCTTT. The chain employs TRBV5-1 and TRBJ1-1; D is ambiguous. Germline-derived CDR1 and CDR2 are SGHRS and YFSETQ. The length of the CDR3 is 12 residues. Deletions cut 0 bases from V and 6 bases from J, with 6 bases between.

V gene TRBV5-5 combines with J gene TRBJ2-1; 7 positions match TRBD2. The CDR3 is 16 amino acids. After removal of 4 bases from V and 1 base from J, the junction contained 8 bases not matched to a gene. Germline V lookup: CDR1 SGHKS, CDR2 YYEKEE (reference sequence). The CDR3 sequence: CASSIERGVSYNEQFF. The DNA of the CDR3 is TGTGCCAGCAGCATCGAGCGGGGCGTGTCCTACAATGAGCAGTTCTTC.

The V call is TRBV2, the J call TRBJ2-3; 8 nucleotides align to TRBD2. The CDR3 covers 15 residues. Germline lookup yields CDR1 SNHLY and CDR2 FYNNEI. J lost 3 bases, V lost 6 bases, and 8 bases had no gene match. The CDR3 nucleotides read TGTGCCAGCAGCGATTACCGGGGGGGTACAGATACGCAGTATTTT. Its protein is CASSDYRGGTDTQYF.

The chain couples TRBV2 to TRBJ2-2; 8 nucleotides match TRBD1. Germline V lookup: CDR1 SNHLY, CDR2 FYNNEI. This CDR3 has 15 residues. The ends lost 6 bases at V and 4 bases at J; junction bases unmatched: 7. The CDR3 here is CASRRQGAGTGELFF. CDR3 in DNA: TGTGCCAGCAGACGTCAGGGGGCGGGCACCGGGGAGCTGTTTTTT.